What follows is one T cell receptor (beta chain) and its context. Looked up from germline, CDR1 is SQVTM and CDR2 is ANQGSEA. V was clipped by 6 bases and J by 0 bases; unmatched bases: 13. This CDR3 comprises 17 residues. The sample belongs to a study of blood T cell repertoires in COVID-19. Study details: T cells, B-cell-depleted T cells, or PBMCs provided the cDNA or gDNA that served as material.

The repertoire was sequenced with immunoSEQ multiplex PCR; TCRdb's copy has only in-frame clones and lacks some. Here the sample spans 400,000 or so clones, roughly 90% being singletons. This receptor was taken from a man aged 18 to 30 with COVID-19, enrolled during active disease. The sequenced sample was peripheral blood. This chain links TRBV29-1 with TRBJ2-1; 8 positions match TRBD1. CDR3 DNA: TGCAGCGTCCCGGCCTCTCTCAGGGGGCTCTCCTACAATGAGCAGTTCTTC. It yields the protein CSVPASLRGLSYNEQFF.